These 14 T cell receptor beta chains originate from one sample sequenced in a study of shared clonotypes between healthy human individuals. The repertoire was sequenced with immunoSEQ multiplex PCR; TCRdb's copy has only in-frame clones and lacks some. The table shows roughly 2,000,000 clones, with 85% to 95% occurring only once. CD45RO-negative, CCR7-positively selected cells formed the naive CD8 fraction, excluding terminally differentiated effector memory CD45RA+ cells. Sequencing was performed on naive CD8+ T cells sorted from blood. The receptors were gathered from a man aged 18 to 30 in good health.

CDR3 sequence reads: CASSPPITSYEQYF. In DNA form, the CDR3 reads TGTGCCAGCAGCCCCCCCATAACTTCCTACGAGCAGTACTTC. The chain joins TRBV13 to TRBJ2-7; D not certain. The V and J ends lost 5 bases and 1 base respectively, with 12 bases between them. From germline, CDR1 is PRHDT and CDR2 FYEKMQ (reference sequence). CDR3 length: 14 residues.

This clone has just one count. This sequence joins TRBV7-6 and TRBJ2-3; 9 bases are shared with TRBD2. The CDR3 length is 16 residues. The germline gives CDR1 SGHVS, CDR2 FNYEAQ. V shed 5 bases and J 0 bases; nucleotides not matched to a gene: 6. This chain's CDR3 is CASSHSTSGSTDTQYF. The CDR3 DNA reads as TGTGCCAGCAGCCACTCGACTAGCGGTAGCACAGATACGCAGTATTTT.

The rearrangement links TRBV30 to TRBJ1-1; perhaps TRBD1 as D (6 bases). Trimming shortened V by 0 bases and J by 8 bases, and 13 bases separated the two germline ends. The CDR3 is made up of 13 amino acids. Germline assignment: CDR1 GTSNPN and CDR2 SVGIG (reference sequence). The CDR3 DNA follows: TGTGCCTGGAGTGTACAGGGTATCGTGGAAGCTTTCTTT. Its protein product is CAWSVQGIVEAFF.

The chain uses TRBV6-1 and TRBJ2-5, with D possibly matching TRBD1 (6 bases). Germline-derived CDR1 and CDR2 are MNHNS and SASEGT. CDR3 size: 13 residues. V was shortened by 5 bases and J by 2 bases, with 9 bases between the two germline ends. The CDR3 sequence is CASSTGFQETQYF. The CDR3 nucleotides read TGTGCCAGCAGTACAGGGTTTCAAGAGACCCAGTACTTC.

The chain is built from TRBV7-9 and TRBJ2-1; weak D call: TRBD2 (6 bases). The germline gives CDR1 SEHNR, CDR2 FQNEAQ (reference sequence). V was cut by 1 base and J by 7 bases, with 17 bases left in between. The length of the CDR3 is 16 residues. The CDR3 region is CASSLGPRAGLNEQFF. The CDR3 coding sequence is TGTGCCAGCAGCTTAGGTCCTCGGGCGGGGCTGAATGAGCAGTTCTTC.

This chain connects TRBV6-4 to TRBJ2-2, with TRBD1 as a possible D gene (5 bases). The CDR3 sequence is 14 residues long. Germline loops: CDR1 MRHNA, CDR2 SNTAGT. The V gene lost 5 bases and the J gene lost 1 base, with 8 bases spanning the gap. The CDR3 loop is CASSRGRNTGELFF. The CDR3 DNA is TGTGCCAGCAGTAGGGGTCGGAACACCGGGGAGCTGTTTTTT.

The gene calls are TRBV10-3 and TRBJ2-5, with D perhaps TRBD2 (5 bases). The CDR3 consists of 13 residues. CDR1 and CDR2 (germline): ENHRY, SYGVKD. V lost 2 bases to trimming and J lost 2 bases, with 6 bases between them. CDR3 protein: CAISEIAQETQYF. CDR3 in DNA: TGTGCCATCAGTGAGATAGCGCAAGAGACCCAGTACTTC.

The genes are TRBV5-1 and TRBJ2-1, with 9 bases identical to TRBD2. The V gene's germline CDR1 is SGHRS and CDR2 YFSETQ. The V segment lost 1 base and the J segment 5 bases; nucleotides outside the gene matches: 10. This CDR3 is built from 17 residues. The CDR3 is CASSLNGLAGSHNEQFF. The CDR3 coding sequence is TGCGCCAGCAGCTTGAACGGTCTAGCGGGATCCCACAATGAGCAGTTCTTC.

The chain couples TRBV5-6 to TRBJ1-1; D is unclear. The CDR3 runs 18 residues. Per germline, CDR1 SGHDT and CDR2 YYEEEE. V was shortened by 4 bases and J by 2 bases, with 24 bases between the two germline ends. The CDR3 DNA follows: TGTGCCAGCAGCCCTGGGGAGGCATTAACCCTCTTAAACACTGAAGCTTTCTTT. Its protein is CASSPGEALTLLNTEAFF.

DNA of the CDR3: TGTGCCAGCAGTAGACCACTGGGCCGATACAATGAGCAGTTCTTC. This translates into CASSRPLGRYNEQFF. V gene TRBV6-5 combines with J gene TRBJ2-1, with no clear D. The CDR3 sequence is 15 residues long. CDR1 and CDR2 from the germline V gene are MNHEY and SVGAGI. Trimming removed 5 bases from V and 4 bases from J, with 15 bases in between.

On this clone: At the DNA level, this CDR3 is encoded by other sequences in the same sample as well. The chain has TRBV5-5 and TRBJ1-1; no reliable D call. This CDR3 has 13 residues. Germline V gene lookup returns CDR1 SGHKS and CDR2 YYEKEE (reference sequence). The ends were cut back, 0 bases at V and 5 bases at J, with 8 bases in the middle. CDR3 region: CASSLDRGTEAFF. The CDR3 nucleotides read TGTGCCAGCAGCTTGGACCGGGGAACTGAAGCTTTCTTT. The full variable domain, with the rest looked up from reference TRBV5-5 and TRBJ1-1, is DAGVTQSPTHLIKTRGQQVTLRCSPISGHKSVSWYQQVLGQGPQFIFQYYEKEERGRGNFPDRFSARQFPNYSSELNVNALLLGDSALYLCASSLDRGTEAFFGQGTRLTVV.

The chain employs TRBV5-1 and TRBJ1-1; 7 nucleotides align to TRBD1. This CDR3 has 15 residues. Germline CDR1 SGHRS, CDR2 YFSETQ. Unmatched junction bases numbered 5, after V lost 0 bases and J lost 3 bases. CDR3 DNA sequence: TGCGCCAGCAGCTTGGAAAGGGGGCTCGACACTGAAGCTTTCTTT. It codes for CASSLERGLDTEAFF.

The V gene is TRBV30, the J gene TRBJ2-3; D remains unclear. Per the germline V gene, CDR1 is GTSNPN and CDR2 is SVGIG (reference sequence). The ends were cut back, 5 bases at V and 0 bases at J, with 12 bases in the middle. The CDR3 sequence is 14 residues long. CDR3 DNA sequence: TGTGCCTGGGGGATCTCGCCTAGCACAGATACGCAGTATTTT. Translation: CAWGISPSTDTQYF.

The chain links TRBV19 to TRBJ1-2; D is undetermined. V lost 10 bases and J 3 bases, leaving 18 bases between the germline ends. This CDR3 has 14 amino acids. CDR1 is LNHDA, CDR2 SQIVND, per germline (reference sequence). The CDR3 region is CATHRGGRDYGYTF. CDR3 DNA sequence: TGTGCCACCCACCGGGGAGGGCGCGACTATGGCTACACCTTC.